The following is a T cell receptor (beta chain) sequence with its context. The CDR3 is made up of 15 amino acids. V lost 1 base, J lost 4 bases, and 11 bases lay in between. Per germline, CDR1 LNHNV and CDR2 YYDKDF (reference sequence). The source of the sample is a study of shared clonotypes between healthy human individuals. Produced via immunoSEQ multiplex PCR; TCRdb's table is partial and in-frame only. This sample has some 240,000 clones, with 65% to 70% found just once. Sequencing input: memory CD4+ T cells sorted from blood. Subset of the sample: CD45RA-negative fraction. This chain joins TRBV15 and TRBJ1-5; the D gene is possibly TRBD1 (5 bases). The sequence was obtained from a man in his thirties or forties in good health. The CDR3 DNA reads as TGTGCCACCAGCAGAGTCACGGGGGGGAATCAGCCCCAGCATTTT. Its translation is CATSRVTGGNQPQHF.